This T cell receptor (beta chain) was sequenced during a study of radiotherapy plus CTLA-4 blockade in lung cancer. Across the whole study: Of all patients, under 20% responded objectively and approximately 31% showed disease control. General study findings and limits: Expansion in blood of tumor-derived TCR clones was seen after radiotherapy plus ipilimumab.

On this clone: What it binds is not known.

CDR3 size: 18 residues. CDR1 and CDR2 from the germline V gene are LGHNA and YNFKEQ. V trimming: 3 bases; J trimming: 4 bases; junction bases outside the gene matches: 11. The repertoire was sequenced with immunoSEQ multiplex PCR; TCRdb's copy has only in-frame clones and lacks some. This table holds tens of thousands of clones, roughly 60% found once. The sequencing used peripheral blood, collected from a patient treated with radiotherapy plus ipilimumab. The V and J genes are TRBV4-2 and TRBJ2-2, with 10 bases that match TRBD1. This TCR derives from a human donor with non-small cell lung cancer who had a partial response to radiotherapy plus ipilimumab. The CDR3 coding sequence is TGTGCCAGCAGCCAGAGTGATTGGGGGACAGGGGTCACCGGGGAGCTGTTTTTT. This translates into CASSQSDWGTGVTGELFF.